A single sample gave rise to the 28 T cell receptor beta chains below, sequenced in a study of control samples from healthy donors and cancer patients. Assay: immunoSEQ multiplex PCR; the TCRdb copy retains only in-frame clones and omits some. Of 150,000 or so clones in the sample, just over 85% are singletons; the top ten hold less than 2%. The sequenced sample was blood. The receptors were gathered from a young man in good health.

J is TRBJ2-3 and V is TRBV27; D possibly matches TRBD1 or TRBD2 (5 bases each). V was trimmed by 3 bases and J by 4 bases, leaving 23 bases between them. Per germline, CDR1 MNHEY and CDR2 SMNVEV (reference sequence). The CDR3 runs to 18 residues. In DNA form, the CDR3 reads TGTGCCAGCAGTTTTCAGGACCCCGGGGCCGACCCCTCAGATACGCAGTATTTT. Translation: CASSFQDPGADPSDTQYF.

The chain combines TRBV15 with TRBJ1-2; D call uncertain. Between the trimmed V and J ends, which lost 0 bases and 4 bases, there was a span of 9 bases. This CDR3 contains 14 residues. Germline V gene sequence: CDR1 LNHNV, CDR2 YYDKDF (reference sequence). CDR3: CATSRDGVTYGYTF. For the CDR3, the DNA is TGTGCCACCAGCAGAGATGGGGTAACCTATGGCTACACCTTC.

This chain joins TRBV28 and TRBJ1-2; TRBD1 is a possible D gene (6 bases). This CDR3 is 13 amino acids long. CDR1 and CDR2 (germline): MDHEN, SYDVKM. V was shortened by 6 bases and J by 1 base, with 9 bases between the two germline ends. The CDR3 bases are TGTGCCAGCAGCAACAGGGTTAACTATGGCTACACCTTC. This translates into CASSNRVNYGYTF.

This chain joins TRBV4-2 and TRBJ2-3, with TRBD1 matching over 7 bases. The ends lost 4 bases at V and 10 bases at J; junction bases unmatched: 8. CDR1 and CDR2 (germline): LGHNA, YNFKEQ. The CDR3 totals 13 residues. The CDR3 DNA reads as TGTGCCAGCAGCCCCCGGGACAGCCCCTCGCAGTATTTT. Protein: CASSPRDSPSQYF.

This clone has more than one count but fewer than ten. For the CDR3, the DNA is TGTGCCAGCAGCATAAGGGACAGGACCTACTCCTACGAGCAGTACTTC. Its translation is CASSIRDRTYSYEQYF. This chain connects TRBV6-2 or TRBV6-3 to TRBJ2-7, with 8 bases that match TRBD1. CDR1 MNHEY and CDR2 SVGEGT come from the germline V gene. The V segment lost 6 bases and the J segment 0 bases; nucleotides outside the gene matches: 10. The CDR3 runs to 16 residues.

V usage is TRBV7-2 and J usage is TRBJ2-5; 7 bases match TRBD1. Losses at the gene ends were 4 bases for V and 2 bases for J; bases not matched to a gene: 7. The germline CDR1 and CDR2 sequences are SGHTA and FQGNSA. The CDR3 has 15 amino acids. CDR3 bases: TGTGCCAGCAGCTGGAATGGGGACAGTCAAGAGACCCAGTACTTC. It translates to CASSWNGDSQETQYF.

This chain links TRBV10-3 with TRBJ2-1; D gene uncertain. Germline-derived CDR1 and CDR2 are ENHRY and SYGVKD. This CDR3 has 12 amino acids. Between the trimmed V and J ends, which lost 6 bases and 6 bases, there was a span of 9 bases. Here the CDR3 DNA reads TGTGCCATCAGCTACAGTGGCAATGAGCAGTTCTTC. It yields the protein CAISYSGNEQFF.

V and J are TRBV7-9 and TRBJ2-3; TRBD1 agrees at 7 bases. The CDR3 is 15 amino acids. The J segment lost 8 bases and the V segment lost 1 base, leaving 9 bases of the junction unmatched. Germline V lookup: CDR1 SEHNR, CDR2 FQNEAQ (reference sequence). This CDR3 reads CASSLVPSTGSTQYF. The DNA of the CDR3 is TGTGCCAGCAGCTTAGTTCCCTCGACAGGGAGTACGCAGTATTTT. Supplemented by reference TRBV7-9 and TRBJ2-3, the full variable domain reads DTGVSQNPRHKITKRGQNVTFRCDPISEHNRLYWYRQTLGQGPEFLTYFQNEAQLEKSRLLSDRFSAERPKGSFSTLEIQRTEQGDSAMYLCASSLVPSTGSTQYFGPGTRLTVL.

The chain employs TRBV28 and TRBJ1-1; perhaps TRBD1 as D (6 bases). This CDR3 has 15 residues. The germline CDR1 and CDR2 sequences are MDHEN and SYDVKM. The germline V and J ends were trimmed by 5 bases and 0 bases, with 13 bases remaining between them. The CDR3 coding sequence is TGTGCCAGCAGTAAGGGGGGGGCGGTGAACACTGAAGCTTTCTTT. Amino acids: CASSKGGAVNTEAFF.

This clone was seen a single time. This chain uses TRBV6-6 with TRBJ2-7; D unresolved. Trimming stripped 4 bases from V and 0 bases from J, with 16 bases between. Germline V gene lookup returns CDR1 MNHNY and CDR2 SVGAGI (reference sequence). This CDR3 has 16 residues. The chain's CDR3 is CASSFMTPPSSYEQYF. The CDR3 nucleotides read TGTGCCAGCAGTTTCATGACGCCGCCTAGCTCCTACGAGCAGTACTTC.

The CDR3 region has the DNA TGTGCCAGCAGCCAAGGGACAGGGGGCTTTAGCGAGCAGTACTTC. It translates to CASSQGTGGFSEQYF. This chain links TRBV13 with TRBJ2-7; 12 nucleotides match TRBD1. CDR3 length: 15 residues. The ends lost 5 bases at V and 6 bases at J; junction bases unmatched: 8. The germline V gene encodes CDR1 PRHDT and CDR2 FYEKMQ (reference sequence).

J is TRBJ2-7 and V is TRBV5-1; D remains ambiguous. Germline CDR1 is SGHRS and CDR2 is YFSETQ. Trimming removed 4 bases from V and 1 base from J, with 15 bases in between. This CDR3 is built from 15 residues. The CDR3 DNA is TGCGCCAGCAGCCCTCCATTAGGCCGATCCTACGAGCAGTACTTC. It specifies CASSPPLGRSYEQYF. Supplemented by reference TRBV5-1 and TRBJ2-7, the full variable domain reads KAGVTQTPRYLIKTRGQQVTLSCSPISGHRSVSWYQQTPGQGLQFLFEYFSETQRNKGNFPGRFSGRQFSNSRSEMNVSTLELGDSALYLCASSPPLGRSYEQYFGPGTRLTVT.

The chain employs TRBV5-6 and TRBJ1-5; perhaps TRBD1 as D (5 bases). The germline V and J ends were trimmed by 3 bases and 5 bases, with 18 bases remaining between them. The CDR3 consists of 16 residues. Germline V lookup: CDR1 SGHDT, CDR2 YYEEEE. The CDR3 nucleotides are TGTGCCAGCAGCTCTACGCCGGGGCGAAATTATCAGCCCCAGCATTTT. Residues: CASSSTPGRNYQPQHF.

The V call is TRBV2, the J call TRBJ1-5; 8 nucleotides line up with TRBD1. The CDR3 covers 14 residues. Germline CDR1 reads SNHLY; CDR2 reads FYNNEI. With 6 bases clipped from V and 5 bases from J, the junction kept 6 bases outside the gene matches. Here the CDR3 DNA reads TGTGCCAGCAGGGGGACAGGACAATATCAGCCCCAGCATTTT. Its translation: CASRGTGQYQPQHF.

V gene TRBV7-9 combines with J gene TRBJ2-3; the D call may be TRBD1 or TRBD2 (5 bases each). Germline V lookup: CDR1 SEHNR, CDR2 FQNEAQ (reference sequence). CDR3 length: 14 amino acids. Trimming took 0 bases from V and 1 from J, leaving 5 bases between them. CDR3 loop: CASSLAGGTDTQYF. The CDR3 DNA reads TGTGCCAGCAGCTTAGCGGGGGGCACAGATACGCAGTATTTT.

This clone was seen a handful of times. The chain joins TRBV5-1 to TRBJ1-1, with D unresolved. Germline V lookup: CDR1 SGHRS, CDR2 YFSETQ. The CDR3 has 13 residues. V lost 4 bases and J 11 bases, leaving 18 bases between the germline ends. For the CDR3, the DNA is TGCGCCAGCAGCCCCAGCCGGGAAGGCCGGGCTTTCTTT. This translates into CASSPSREGRAFF.

This clone was seen once. This chain uses TRBV5-1 with TRBJ2-3; perhaps D is TRBD1 or TRBD2 (6 bases each). The CDR3 extends over 17 amino acids. Germline CDR1 reads SGHRS; CDR2 reads YFSETQ. Trimming left V 1 base short and J 3 bases short, with 18 bases between. The DNA of the CDR3 is TGCGCCAGCAGCTTGTGGACGGGGGCTGTAGGAACAGATACGCAGTATTTT. It translates to CASSLWTGAVGTDTQYF.

The chain uses TRBV30 and TRBJ2-2; 10 bases are a match to TRBD2. CDR3 size: 16 residues. In germline, CDR1 is GTSNPN, CDR2 SVGIG (reference sequence). V lost 1 base, J lost 7 bases, and 9 bases stayed unmatched. The CDR3 here is CAWSALSGGASGELFF. In DNA form, the CDR3 reads TGTGCCTGGAGTGCCCTAAGCGGGGGGGCGAGCGGGGAGCTGTTTTTT.

The CDR3 region has the DNA TGTGCCAGCAGCCCGCGGGAAGCCTACGAGCAGTACTTC. Protein: CASSPREAYEQYF. The rearrangement uses TRBV4-2 and TRBJ2-7; maybe TRBD2 (6 bases). V was clipped by 4 bases and J by 2 bases, with 9 bases between them. CDR1 LGHNA and CDR2 YNFKEQ come from the germline V gene. This CDR3 is 13 amino acids long.

The chain links TRBV28 to TRBJ1-5, with D unclear. Germline CDR1 is MDHEN and CDR2 is SYDVKM. This CDR3 has 13 residues. V lost 2 bases and J lost 4, with 6 bases in between. The DNA of the CDR3 is TGTGCCAGCAGTTTAGCGGGAAATCAGCCCCAGCATTTT. Translation: CASSLAGNQPQHF.

The CDR3 protein is CASSLRGNTIYF. Here the CDR3 DNA reads TGTGCCAGCAGCTTACGAGGAAACACCATATATTTT. The J gene is TRBJ1-3, the V gene TRBV5-6; D is unresolved. This CDR3 contains 12 residues. Trimming took 2 bases from V and 4 from J, leaving 4 bases between them. Germline V lookup: CDR1 SGHDT, CDR2 YYEEEE.

The V and J genes are TRBV28 and TRBJ1-3; D perhaps matches TRBD1 (5 bases). The length of the CDR3 is 13 residues. Germline CDR1 reads MDHEN; CDR2 reads SYDVKM. Trimming took 6 bases from V and 2 from J, leaving 8 bases between them. The DNA of the CDR3 is TGTGCCAGCAGGAGACAGCCTGGAAACACCATATATTTT. This gives the protein CASRRQPGNTIYF.

The chain joins TRBV6-6 to TRBJ1-2; D is uncertain. The CDR3 is 14 residues long. Trimming left V 6 bases short and J 9 bases short, with 20 bases between. The V gene's germline CDR1 is MNHNY and CDR2 SVGAGI (reference sequence). In nucleotides, the CDR3 is TGTGCCAGCAGCCATCATCGGACCGGGATTAGCTACACCTTC. It codes for CASSHHRTGISYTF.

This chain uses TRBV5-1 with TRBJ2-5; D possibly corresponds to TRBD1 (5 bases). CDR3 size: 16 residues. Trimming cost V 0 bases and J 1 base, with 13 bases left between them. Looked up from germline, CDR1 is SGHRS and CDR2 is YFSETQ. DNA of the CDR3: TGCGCCAGCAGCTTGGCGAAAACGACAGTCCAAGAGACCCAGTACTTC. Protein sequence: CASSLAKTTVQETQYF.

V gene TRBV7-3 combines with J gene TRBJ1-1; D remains ambiguous. Germline CDR1 SGHTA, CDR2 FQGTGA. V gave up 2 bases and J gave up 0 bases, with 10 bases separating them. CDR3 length: 15 amino acids. CDR3 protein: CASSLGSQLNTEAFF. The CDR3 nucleotides read TGTGCCAGCAGCTTAGGGTCCCAATTGAACACTGAAGCTTTCTTT.

DNA for the CDR3: TGTGCCAGCAGCCCAGTTGGACTAGCGGGCGGGAATGAGCAGTTCTTC. Translating gives CASSPVGLAGGNEQFF. V gene TRBV5-6 combines with J gene TRBJ2-1; 11 bases align to TRBD2. The germline V gene has CDR1 SGHDT and CDR2 YYEEEE. V dropped 4 bases and J dropped 7; count of bases not matched to a gene: 10. This CDR3 spans 16 amino acids.

This chain links TRBV2 with TRBJ2-7; 10 bases line up with TRBD1. V dropped 7 bases and J dropped 3; count of bases not matched to a gene: 6. Germline V gene sequence: CDR1 SNHLY, CDR2 FYNNEI. The CDR3 extends over 14 amino acids. DNA of the CDR3: TGTGCCAGCACTACGGACAGGGGGAACTACGAGCAGTACTTC. This encodes CASTTDRGNYEQYF. Variable domain in full (rest from reference TRBV2 and TRBJ2-7): EPEVTQTPSHQVTQMGQEVILRCVPISNHLYFYWYRQILGQKVEFLVSFYNNEISEKSEIFDDQFSVERPDGSNFTLKIRSTKLEDSAMYFCASTTDRGNYEQYFGPGTRLTVT.

The rearrangement links TRBV19 to TRBJ2-2; D possibly corresponds to TRBD1 (5 bases). This CDR3 is built from 18 residues. The germline V gene has CDR1 LNHDA and CDR2 SQIVND (reference sequence). V was clipped by 3 bases and J by 3 bases, with 20 bases between them. The CDR3 nucleotides read TGTGCCAGTAGTATCGGGTGGTGGGGCAGGGCCGACACCGGGGAGCTGTTTTTT. This codes for CASSIGWWGRADTGELFF.